This T cell receptor beta chain was captured in a study of blood T cell dynamics during melanoma immunotherapy (dated by TCRdb to about 2020). About the investigation overall: Patients had metastatic melanoma and received first-line pembrolizumab or nivolumab plus ipilimumab as standard of care in the United Kingdom. Consecutive patients formed a training cohort, and a further independent group of patients from the same centre was pooled into an external validation set. To identify early correlates of response, the study profiled peripheral T cell receptor repertoires in patients with metastatic melanoma before and after one cycle of checkpoint inhibitor therapy.

This clone was observed a handful of times. Its recognized antigen is unknown. The input lacks base qualities; no much larger clone sits a single base away. The time point label for this specimen denotes: pre-treatment baseline. Blood was sampled before treatment (T0) and at week 3 (W3), after the first cycle of checkpoint blockade. Except for two patients with rapid clinical progression, response was assessed 12 weeks after the first infusion by RECIST 1.1; disease control meant complete response, partial response or stable disease. Patients with prior systemic cancer treatment, concomitant immunosuppressant therapy or synchronous other active malignancies were excluded. Both bulk PBMC and plasma cell-free DNA were sequenced for TCR beta so that circulating cells and T cell turnover could be tracked. PBMC were isolated from blood with Lymphoprep and SepMate tubes, followed by red cell lysis. QIAamp DNA Blood Mini kits were used to extract DNA from PBMC and sorted T cell subsets.

From the cysteine up to the phenylalanine, the CDR3 has a length of 14 residues. Solely the CDR3 DNA is kept, with 42 bases framed from the first base. CDR1 and CDR2 were assigned from the germline V gene as SGDLS and YYNGEE. At the junction V is shortened by 3 bases and J by 8 bases, with 12 bases in between. Paper-wide results and their limitations: The relatively small sample size was acknowledged as a potential limitation on generalization of the results. The study was unable to establish whether the T cell clones driving the repertoire changes were melanoma-specific or instead reflected general immune activation. Unlike progressors, patients who went on to achieve disease control showed a bifurcated reorganization of the PBMC repertoire at W3, with either increased clonality or increased diversity.

A fixed 350 ng of DNA was loaded for every bulk PBMC sample. TCR beta CDR3 sequences were amplified from genomic DNA with the immunoSEQ TCRb Assay kit following manufacturer instructions. The KAPA Library Quantification Kit for Illumina platforms was used to quantify the pooled libraries by qPCR. Sequencing of the pooled libraries was done on an Illumina NextSeq 500, with clustering at roughly 0.55-1.1 pM. Turning to the authors' computational methods: Analysis of the TCR data relied on immunoSEQ ANALYZER and the R LymphoSeq package. A rearrangement efficiency score was calculated as productive divided by the sum of productive and non-productive CDR3 sequences. Clonality was measured with the Gini coefficient and diversity with the Renyi index at alpha=1, and both measures were compared pairwise between timepoints within each patient. Clonal relatedness, based on an edit distance of 3, and repertoire similarity, based on the Bhattacharyya coefficient, were both computed in LymphoSeq. To classify response, a linear discriminant analysis based on week-3 changes in clonality and diversity was built with the R MASS and caret packages. TCRdb provides this immuneACCESS table in a form limited to in-frame rearrangements. Some clones are lacking; in checked studies, under half of them reflect an unresolved V gene, and why the rest are absent is not known. V and J calls plus clone size are reproduced from that table; the DNA served to infer D and trimming. For this sample the table gives approximately 15,000 clones, of which approximately 87% were detected only once. Clones ranked in the top ten supply about 4.2% of the sample.

This receptor was identified in a human donor with melanoma. Material: blood, obtained from a patient treated with checkpoint blockade. The chain employs TRBV9 and TRBJ1-6; TRBD1 is a possible D gene, resting on 5 matching bases. The CDR3 region: CASSGTSRDSPLHF. Here is the DNA: TGTGCCAGCAGCGGCACGAGCAGGGATTCACCCCTCCACTTT.